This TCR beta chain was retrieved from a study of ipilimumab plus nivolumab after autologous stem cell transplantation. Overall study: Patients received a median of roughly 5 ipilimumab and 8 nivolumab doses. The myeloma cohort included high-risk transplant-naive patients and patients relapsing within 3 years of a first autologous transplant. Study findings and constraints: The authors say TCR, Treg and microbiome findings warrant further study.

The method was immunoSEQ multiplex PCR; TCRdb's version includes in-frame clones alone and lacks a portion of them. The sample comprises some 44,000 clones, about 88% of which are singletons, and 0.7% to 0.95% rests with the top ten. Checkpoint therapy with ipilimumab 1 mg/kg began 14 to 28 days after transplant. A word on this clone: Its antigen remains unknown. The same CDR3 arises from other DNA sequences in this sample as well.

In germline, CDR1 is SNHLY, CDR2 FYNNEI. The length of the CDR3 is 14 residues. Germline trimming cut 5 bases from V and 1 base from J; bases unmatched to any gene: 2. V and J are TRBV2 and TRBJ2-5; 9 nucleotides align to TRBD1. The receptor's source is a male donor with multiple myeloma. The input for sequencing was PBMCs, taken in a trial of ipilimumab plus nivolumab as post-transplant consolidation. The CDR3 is CASSTGQGQETQYF. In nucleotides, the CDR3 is TGTGCCAGCAGTACGGGACAGGGCCAAGAGACCCAGTACTTC.